A single sample is the source of the 19 T cell receptor beta chains below, sequenced in a study of identical twins listed by TCRdb under 2016. The library relied on 5' RACE. The sequencer listed for this sample is Illumina HiSeq 2000. Clones were called with MiXCR by TCRdb after fastp trimmed the public reads at Q25, and only in-frame beta chains were retained. Merged by CDR3 protein, the rows form single entries marked with the most common genes and DNA. The sample table holds under 500,000 distinct CDR3 sequences, of which approximately 15% were seen once. The top ten constitute approximately 0.9% of the sample. This sample was also put to use in a study of yellow fever vaccine responses in identical twins.

The specimen was CD4+ T cells sorted from blood. Source of these receptors: a woman aged 18-29 years in good health.

This sequence joins TRBV7-2 and TRBJ1-4; tentatively, D is TRBD1 (5 bases). The CDR3 contains 15 residues. Trimming pared 5 bases from V and 8 bases from J, leaving 18 bases between. In germline, CDR1 is SGHTA, CDR2 FQGNSA. For the CDR3, the DNA is TGTGCCAGCAGCGTCGAGGGGAGGGGAGGGGAAAAACTGTTTTTT. It encodes CASSVEGRGGEKLFF.

CDR3 DNA: TGTGCCAGCTCACCACTGTCTTCACAGGGGGTTGACAAAAACATTCAGTACTTC. Protein product: CASSPLSSQGVDKNIQYF. The J gene is TRBJ2-4, the V gene TRBV18; 8 bases fit TRBD1. V lost 1 base, J lost 3 bases, and 11 bases stayed unmatched. In germline, CDR1 is KGHSH, CDR2 LQKENI. The CDR3 loop spans 18 amino acids.

This clonotype was counted at least ten times. The chain is built from TRBV20-1 and TRBJ2-5; 9 positions match TRBD2. V dropped 3 bases and J dropped 2; count of bases not matched to a gene: 10. CDR3 length: 16 residues. Germline CDR1 reads DFQATT; CDR2 reads SNEGSKA (reference sequence). Here the CDR3 DNA reads TGCAGTGCTAGTGTTTCTAGCGGGGACCCTCAAGAGACCCAGTACTTC. Translated, it gives CSASVSSGDPQETQYF.

This sequence joins TRBV2 and TRBJ2-1; 14 nucleotides match TRBD2. The CDR3 consists of 15 residues. Germline V lookup: CDR1 SNHLY, CDR2 FYNNEI. V was clipped by 9 bases and J by 0 bases; unmatched bases: 1. The CDR3 nucleotides read TGTGCCAGGGGGACTAGCGGGAGCTCCTACAATGAGCAGTTCTTC. Amino acid sequence: CARGTSGSSYNEQFF. Variable domain in full (rest from reference TRBV2 and TRBJ2-1): EPEVTQTPSHQVTQMGQEVILRCVPISNHLYFYWYRQILGQKVEFLVSFYNNEISEKSEIFDDQFSVERPDGSNFTLKIRSTKLEDSAMYFCARGTSGSSYNEQFFGPGTRLTVL.

Many counts were recorded for this clonotype. CDR3 amino acids: CASSLGPGTSGTNEQFF. CDR3 DNA: TGTGCCAGCAGTTTAGGCCCCGGGACTAGCGGGACCAATGAGCAGTTCTTC. This sequence joins TRBV12-3 or TRBV12-4 and TRBJ2-1, with 13 positions matching TRBD2. J was trimmed by 6 bases and V by 1 base; bases with no gene match: 6. There are 17 residues in the CDR3.

There are a few counts of this clonotype. The CDR3 is CASSLIADYEQYF. The CDR3 DNA is TGTGCCAGCAGCTTGATAGCTGACTACGAGCAGTACTTC. The gene calls are TRBV5-6 and TRBJ2-7; D call uncertain. V was trimmed by 1 base and J by 3 bases, leaving 8 bases between them. The CDR3 extends over 13 amino acids. Germline V gene sequence: CDR1 SGHDT, CDR2 YYEEEE.

The rearrangement links TRBV19 to TRBJ2-2; TRBD2 might be the D (6 bases). From germline, CDR1 is LNHDA and CDR2 SQIVND (reference sequence). The ends were cut back, 2 bases at V and 5 bases at J, with 18 bases in the middle. The CDR3 has 17 amino acids. The CDR3 DNA follows: TGTGCCAGTAGTATACATAGGGACTTGAGAGGAACCGGGGAGCTGTTTTTT. It is translated as CASSIHRDLRGTGELFF.

This clonotype appeared a few times. The chain links TRBV24-1 to TRBJ2-2; D is unclear. Germline CDR1 is KGHDR and CDR2 is SFDVKD. The CDR3 sequence is 14 residues long. Trimming cost V 6 bases and J 5 bases, with 12 bases left between them. The CDR3 is CATSRWGGTGELFF. DNA of the CDR3: TGTGCCACCAGTCGGTGGGGTGGGACCGGGGAGCTGTTTTTT.

The rearrangement joins TRBV27 to TRBJ2-3, with D perhaps given as TRBD1 or TRBD2 (5 bases each). Between the trimmed V and J ends, which lost 6 bases and 2 bases, there was a span of 12 bases. Germline V gene lookup returns CDR1 MNHEY and CDR2 SMNVEV (reference sequence). The CDR3 spans 14 residues. The CDR3 sequence is CASRRDRYTDTQYF. Here the CDR3 DNA reads TGTGCCAGCAGAAGGGACCGATACACAGATACGCAGTATTTT.

This clonotype has a count of ten or more. The rearrangement uses TRBV10-3 and TRBJ1-2; 9 bases are a match to TRBD1. This CDR3 is built from 15 residues. Losses at the gene ends were 8 bases for V and 4 bases for J; bases not matched to a gene: 11. The V gene's germline CDR1 is ENHRY and CDR2 SYGVKD. The DNA of the CDR3 is TGTGCCATCTCAAATCCGGGACAGGGCTTCTATGGCTACACCTTC. Its protein product is CAISNPGQGFYGYTF.

This CDR3 reads CASSEQGAGNSPLHF. For the CDR3, the DNA is TGTGCCAGCAGTGAACAGGGGGCAGGGAATTCACCCCTCCACTTT. The rearrangement joins TRBV2 to TRBJ1-6; TRBD1 matches 8 bases. There are 15 residues in the CDR3. The V gene end was trimmed by 2 bases and the J gene end by 7 bases; junction bases not matched to a gene: 4. Per the germline V gene, CDR1 is SNHLY and CDR2 is FYNNEI.

This clonotype was detected only a few times. The J gene is TRBJ2-2, the V gene TRBV11-2; D might be TRBD1 (5 bases). The V end was cut by 4 bases, the J end by 5 bases, with 14 bases between. This CDR3 has 15 residues. Germline values: CDR1 SGHAT, CDR2 FQNNGV. Here the CDR3 reads CASSSLQGGTGELFF. The CDR3 DNA reads as TGTGCCAGCAGCTCCTTGCAGGGTGGGACCGGGGAGCTGTTTTTT.

This clonotype was detected a few times. The chain links TRBV4-2 to TRBJ2-1; TRBD2 matches at 7 bases. The V gene end was trimmed by 1 base and the J gene end by 0 bases; junction bases not matched to a gene: 6. The CDR3 is 17 amino acids. The germline CDR1 and CDR2 sequences are LGHNA and YNFKEQ. The CDR3 here is CASSQGTPSGSYNEQFF. The CDR3 nucleotides read TGTGCCAGCAGCCAAGGGACTCCTAGCGGCTCCTACAATGAGCAGTTCTTC.

This clonotype has only a few counts. CDR3 nucleotides: TGCAGTGCTCTCCGACTGCTGAGCACAGATACGCAGTATTTT. Its protein product is CSALRLLSTDTQYF. J is TRBJ2-3 and V is TRBV20-1, with no clear D. CDR1 and CDR2 (germline): DFQATT, SNEGSKA (reference sequence). The CDR3 spans 14 residues. Trimming pared 5 bases from V and 0 bases from J, leaving 12 bases between.

This chain joins TRBV7-9 and TRBJ2-2; unclear D gene. Trimming left V 1 base short and J 7 bases short, with 7 bases between. Germline loops: CDR1 SEHNR, CDR2 FQNEAQ (reference sequence). The CDR3 has 13 amino acids. Here the CDR3 DNA reads TGTGCCAGCAGCTTAGAAGTTGGCGGGGAGCTGTTTTTT. Its translation: CASSLEVGGELFF. The full variable domain, rest sourced from reference TRBV7-9 and TRBJ2-2, is DTGVSQNPRHKITKRGQNVTFRCDPISEHNRLYWYRQTLGQGPEFLTYFQNEAQLEKSRLLSDRFSAERPKGSFSTLEIQRTEQGDSAMYLCASSLEVGGELFFGEGSRLTVL.

The rearrangement uses TRBV7-2 and TRBJ2-1; D possibly corresponds to TRBD2 (6 bases). The CDR3 is 16 amino acids. The germline V and J ends were trimmed by 2 bases and 0 bases, with 11 bases remaining between them. The germline gives CDR1 SGHTA, CDR2 FQGNSA. CDR3 bases: TGTGCCAGCAGCTTAATGGGACTTCGCTCCTACAATGAGCAGTTCTTC. Translation: CASSLMGLRSYNEQFF.

The chain has TRBV5-6 and TRBJ2-5, with unresolved D. The CDR3 has 14 residues. Germline V lookup: CDR1 SGHDT, CDR2 YYEEEE. The germline V and J ends were trimmed by 0 bases and 5 bases, with 11 bases remaining between them. The CDR3 sequence: CASSLGPAGETQYF. CDR3 bases: TGTGCCAGCAGCTTGGGTCCGGCTGGGGAGACCCAGTACTTC. The entire variable domain, with the rest obtained from reference TRBV5-6 and TRBJ2-5, is as follows: DAGVTQSPTHLIKTRGQQVTLRCSPKSGHDTVSWYQQALGQGPQFIFQYYEEEERQRGNFPDRFSGHQFPNYSSELNVNALLLGDSALYLCASSLGPAGETQYFGPGTRLLVL.

The rearrangement uses TRBV5-8 and TRBJ2-7; D is possibly TRBD2 (5 bases). V lost 4 bases and J lost 6, with 20 bases in between. CDR3 length: 15 residues. Looked up from germline, CDR1 is SGHTS and CDR2 is YDEGEE. CDR3 nucleotide sequence: TGTGCCAGCAGCAAATCGGCTAGCTTTACTGGCGAGCAGTACTTC. This sequence encodes CASSKSASFTGEQYF.

This clonotype was counted a few times. The V call is TRBV12-3 or TRBV12-4, the J call TRBJ2-1; possible D gene TRBD1, 6 bases. The CDR3 is 13 residues long. The V end lost 2 bases, the J end lost 8 bases, and 10 bases lay between the germline ends. CDR3 sequence reads: CASSLQGQYEQFF. In DNA, the CDR3 is TGTGCCAGCAGTTTACAGGGACAATATGAGCAGTTCTTC.